The clone carrying this T cell receptor beta chain occurred a few times. The target antigen is unknown. The entry originates in a study of cytomegalovirus exposure and HLA in healthy donors. PCR employed 60 Vbeta and 13 Jbeta primers. Generated by immunoSEQ multiplex PCR, the TCRdb table keeps only in-frame clones and is missing some. This table has around 75,000 clones, around three quarters appearing once. General study points: A few of the chains that were CMV-associated were confirmed in vitro to be specific for CMV antigens.

This CDR3 comprises 14 residues. V lost 2 bases, J lost 8 bases, and 7 bases stayed unmatched. Looked up from germline, CDR1 is LGHNA and CDR2 is YNFKEQ. The source is a man aged 40-55 years in good health and CMV-seronegative. Sequencing input: PBMCs. The rearrangement links TRBV4-2 to TRBJ1-1, with 8 positions matching TRBD1. The CDR3 spells CASSQLGQGAEAFF. The DNA of the CDR3 is TGTGCCAGCAGCCAACTTGGGCAGGGGGCGGAAGCTTTCTTT.